This TCR beta chain was profiled in a study of T-cell memory formation after mild COVID-19 (dated by TCRdb to the early 2020s). For context, the study as a whole: TCR sequence clusters from the two donors were found to be largely donor specific. The cohort was made up of two young adult volunteers, one female and one male, who were previously healthy. Longitudinal TCRalpha and TCRbeta repertoire sequencing tracked T-cell clones expanding and contracting after mild COVID-19 in a couple of donors.

PBMCs were isolated by Ficoll-Paque density gradient centrifugation. The germline V gene yields SGHRS for CDR1 and YFSETQ for CDR2. Inclusive of the bounding cysteine and phenylalanine, the CDR3 is 14 residues long. Only the CDR3 DNA is retained, 42 bases long and in frame from the first base. A distance of 10 bases separates the germline ends of V and J, which lose 0 bases and 4 bases respectively. Beyond this particular receptor, the publication reports: Only two mild cases were covered in the study, and larger cohorts including severe cases with pre-infection samples were considered necessary. Contracting CD4+ clones appeared mostly in the CM and EM memory subsets, whereas CD8+ clones were enriched in EMRA. Some responding clones were found in pre-infection memory, which suggests that pre-existing cross-reactive memory T cells took part in the SARS-CoV-2 response. From day 15 to 85, contracting clones showed balanced CD4/CD8 phenotypes, whereas a second wave of clones that expanded from day 15 to 37 leaned towards CD4+. Whether the second-wave clones peaking on day 37 were SARS-CoV-2 specific was not confirmed.

Note on this clonotype: Its antigen remains undetermined. No per-base quality is available; no much larger clone lies one base away.

The listed sequencing device is Illumina NovaSeq 6000. cDNA libraries for TCRalpha and TCRbeta were prepared by 5'RACE using constant-segment primers, with sample barcodes and unique molecular identifiers added. RNA was extracted from every sample with Trizol reagent. Libraries were amplified in two PCR steps, with a second sample barcode and Illumina TruSeq adapters added in the second step. The libraries were sequenced on an Illumina NovaSeq using 2 x 150 bp paired-end reads. As for how the authors treated the data: The reads were demultiplexed and collapsed into UMI-guided consensus sequences using migec v1.2.7. With mixcr v2.1.11, UMI consensuses were aligned to TRA and TRB V and J templates and assembled into clonotypes. A clonotype was counted as expanded or contracted only when both edgeR and NoisET called the clonotype significant, with the noise models trained on biological replicates. For edgeR calls, the cutoffs were a false discovery rate-adjusted p below 0.01 and a log2 fold-change threshold of 1. PCA with hierarchical clustering of max-normalized trajectories of the 1000 most abundant clonotypes was used as exploratory dynamics analysis. Separately sequenced CD4+ and CD8+ repertoires were used to assign the CD4 or CD8 phenotype of responding clones. TCRdb ran its own pipeline on the public reads, namely fastp trimming at Q25 and MiXCR clone calling, and kept in-frame beta chains. Rows matching on CDR3 protein sequence are summarized as one entry with the most common DNA and genes. These V and J calls derive from TCRdb rather than the authors' analysis. For this sample the table gives approximately 340,000 distinct CDR3 sequences, of which approximately 16% were detected only once. Jointly, the top ten make up 20% to 25% of the sample.

The sequence was collected from a man younger than 35 who had mild COVID-19 (a few samples of this study predate the infection). The sample titles of this study are shuffled in the database, so cell type and time point are left out; the donor was told from shared clones. Sequencing was carried out using PBMCs or a T cell subset sorted from them (not recorded which). Here the chain combines TRBV5-1 and TRBJ2-5; possibly the D gene is TRBD1, per 6 matching bases. The CDR3 reads as follows: CASSLGQEPETQYF. The DNA sequence is TGCGCCAGCAGCTTGGGACAGGAGCCAGAGACCCAGTACTTC. Where the CDR3 stops, the reference TRBV5-1 and TRBJ2-5 genes take over; the full variable domain is KAGVTQTPRYLIKTRGQQVTLSCSPISGHRSVSWYQQTPGQGLQFLFEYFSETQRNKGNFPGRFSGRQFSNSRSEMNVSTLELGDSALYLCASSLGQEPETQYFGPGTRLLVL.